This TCR beta chain is from a study of shared clonotypes between healthy human individuals. The repertoire was sequenced with immunoSEQ multiplex PCR; TCRdb's copy has only in-frame clones and lacks some. Among approximately 980,000 clones listed, over 75% were seen once. Between the trimmed V and J ends, which lost 2 bases and 10 bases, there was a span of 7 bases. The germline gives CDR1 MNHEY, CDR2 SVGAGI. This CDR3 contains 11 residues. This clone was picked up one time. The chain uses TRBV6-5 and TRBJ2-3; D remains unclear. Sequenced sample: memory CD4+ T cells sorted from blood. The subset denotes: CD45RA-negative fraction. This clonotype was obtained from a man aged 18-30 years in good health. Written as DNA, the CDR3 is TGTGCCAGCAGTTACATGGGTTCGCAGTATTTT. This translates into CASSYMGSQYF.